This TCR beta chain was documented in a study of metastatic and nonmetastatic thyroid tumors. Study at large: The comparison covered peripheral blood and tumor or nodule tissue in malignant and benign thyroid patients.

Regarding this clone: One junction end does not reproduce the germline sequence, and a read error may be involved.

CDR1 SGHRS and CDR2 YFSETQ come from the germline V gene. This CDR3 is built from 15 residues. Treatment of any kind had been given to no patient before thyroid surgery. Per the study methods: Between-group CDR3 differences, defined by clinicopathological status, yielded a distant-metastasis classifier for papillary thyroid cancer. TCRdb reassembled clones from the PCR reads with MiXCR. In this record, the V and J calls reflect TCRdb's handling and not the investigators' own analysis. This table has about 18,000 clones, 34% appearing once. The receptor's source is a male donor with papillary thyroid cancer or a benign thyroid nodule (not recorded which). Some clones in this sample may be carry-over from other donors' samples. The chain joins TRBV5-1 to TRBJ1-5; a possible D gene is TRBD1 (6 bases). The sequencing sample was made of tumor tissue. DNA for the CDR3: TGCGCCAGCAGCTTTGACGGGACACCCGATCAGCCCCTGCATTTT. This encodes CASSFDGTPDQPLHF.